The 19 T cell receptor beta chains in this list originate from one sample, sequenced in a study of a mutant IDH1 vaccine in newly diagnosed glioma. Time point of the sample: baseline, week 1 (first vaccination visit). Treatment described: pre-vaccination baseline after standard-of-care therapy. Assay used: immunoSEQ multiplex PCR; TCRdb lists only in-frame clones, some missing. The sample carries about 88,000 clones, approximately 80% recorded once. The sequencing used PBMCs, collected from a glioma patient treated with radiotherapy, temozolomide or both. Every receptor here comes from a man aged 35 to 55 with glioma. Some clones in this sample may be carry-over from other donors' samples.

This chain uses TRBV30 with TRBJ1-2, with 8 bases fitting TRBD1. Germline CDR1 and CDR2: GTSNPN and SVGIG (reference sequence). This CDR3 spans 14 amino acids. Trimming at V came to 3 bases and at J to 8 bases, leaving 11 bases not matched to a gene. CDR3 in amino acids: CAWRPSGQGGGYTF. CDR3 DNA sequence: TGTGCCTGGAGACCCAGTGGACAGGGCGGAGGCTACACCTTC.

The chain recombines TRBV2 with TRBJ1-6, with TRBD1 matching over 7 bases. Germline CDR1 and CDR2: SNHLY and FYNNEI. The CDR3 sequence is 14 residues long. J gave up 7 bases and V 4 bases, and 4 bases lay outside the gene matches. Here the CDR3 DNA reads TGTGCCAGCAGTGGCGGGACAGTCAATTCACCCCTCCACTTT. Protein product: CASSGGTVNSPLHF.

This clone was seen only a few times. This chain joins TRBV10-1 and TRBJ2-2; D is undetermined. CDR1 WNHNN and CDR2 SYGVQD come from the germline V gene (reference sequence). V lost 5 bases to trimming and J lost 1 base, with 2 bases between them. CDR3 size: 12 residues. The CDR3, as DNA: TGCGCCAGCAGTTGGAACACCGGGGAGCTGTTTTTT. This encodes CASSWNTGELFF.

The V gene is TRBV19, the J gene TRBJ1-2, with unresolved D. This CDR3 is built from 16 residues. V was shortened by 0 bases and J by 6 bases, with 17 bases between the two germline ends. Per the germline V gene, CDR1 is LNHDA and CDR2 is SQIVND (reference sequence). CDR3 DNA sequence: TGTGCCAGTAGTATAGATCCTTCCGGCATCCCTAATGGCTACACCTTC. Its translation is CASSIDPSGIPNGYTF. The whole variable domain, remainder taken from reference TRBV19 and TRBJ1-2, is DGGITQSPKYLFRKEGQNVTLSCEQNLNHDAMYWYRQDPGQGLRLIYYSQIVNDFQKGDIAEGYSVSREKKESFPLTVTSAQKNPTAFYLCASSIDPSGIPNGYTFGSGTRLTVV.

V usage is TRBV30 and J usage is TRBJ1-5; tentative D call: TRBD1 (6 bases). Trimming removed 4 bases at V and 7 bases at J, with 14 bases between. The CDR3 totals 13 residues. Germline V lookup: CDR1 GTSNPN, CDR2 SVGIG (reference sequence). Written as DNA, the CDR3 is TGTGCCTGGACTCAGGGGCACGGGCAGCCCCAGCATTTT. Translated: CAWTQGHGQPQHF.

In DNA form, the CDR3 reads TGTGCCAGCATTAGGGACAGGGGTAATTCACCCCTCCACTTT. Encoded protein: CASIRDRGNSPLHF. V and J are TRBV6-1 and TRBJ1-6; 10 nucleotides align to TRBD1. The CDR3 length is 14 residues. Germline V lookup: CDR1 MNHNS, CDR2 SASEGT. Trimming cost V 7 bases and J 6 bases; bases outside gene matches: 3.

The chain links TRBV5-1 to TRBJ1-4; 11 bases are shared with TRBD1. The germline V gene has CDR1 SGHRS and CDR2 YFSETQ. V dropped 4 bases and J dropped 6; count of bases not matched to a gene: 5. The CDR3 is made up of 15 amino acids. The CDR3 loop reads CASSARDRGDEKLFF. CDR3 sequence (DNA): TGCGCCAGCAGCGCCCGGGACAGGGGGGATGAAAAACTGTTTTTT.

This clone was counted between two and nine times. This rearrangement joins TRBV20-1 to TRBJ1-2; the D is unclear. The V gene's germline CDR1 is DFQATT and CDR2 SNEGSKA (reference sequence). Trimming left V 6 bases short and J 8 bases short, with 13 bases between. The CDR3 extends over 11 amino acids. CDR3 region: CSADDRGGYTF. As DNA, the CDR3 is TGCAGTGCCGATGACCGAGGCGGCTACACCTTC.

This clone was detected a few times. The V gene is TRBV7-2, the J gene TRBJ2-3; either TRBD1 or TRBD2 may fit D (6 bases each). This CDR3 spans 15 amino acids. V was pared by 2 bases and J by 6 bases, with 15 bases between. The germline V gene has CDR1 SGHTA and CDR2 FQGNSA. In nucleotides, the CDR3 is TGTGCCAGCAGCTTACGGGGGCCAACGGGGGATACGCAGTATTTT. Its translation: CASSLRGPTGDTQYF.

The chain recombines TRBV7-2 with TRBJ2-7; D not certain. V was cut by 1 base and J by 0 bases, with 7 bases left in between. The germline gives CDR1 SGHTA, CDR2 FQGNSA. The CDR3 covers 14 residues. The CDR3 sequence is CASSLDAGSYEQYF. Here the CDR3 DNA reads TGTGCCAGCAGCTTAGATGCCGGCTCCTACGAGCAGTACTTC. Drawing the rest from reference TRBV7-2 and TRBJ2-7, the complete variable domain is GAGVSQSPSNKVTEKGKDVELRCDPISGHTALYWYRQSLGQGLEFLIYFQGNSAPDKSGLPSDRFSAERTGGSVSTLTIQRTQQEDSAVYLCASSLDAGSYEQYFGPGTRLTVT.

The chain is built from TRBV9 and TRBJ1-2, with D uncertain. The germline V and J ends were trimmed by 3 bases and 8 bases, with 11 bases remaining between them. Germline V gene data show CDR1 as SGDLS and CDR2 as YYNGEE. The CDR3 loop spans 12 amino acids. CDR3 nucleotides: TGTGCCAGCAGCGCCAGTAAAGGGGGCTACACCTTC. Its protein is CASSASKGGYTF.

The J gene is TRBJ2-1, the V gene TRBV29-1, with D possibly TRBD2 on 6 matching bases. Germline V gene sequence: CDR1 SQVTM, CDR2 ANQGSEA. This CDR3 region has 15 residues. With 3 bases removed from V and 3 bases from J, the gap between germline ends came to 15 bases. CDR3 region: CSVDRGRGDYNEQFF. CDR3 nucleotides: TGCAGCGTTGATAGGGGTCGCGGGGACTACAATGAGCAGTTCTTC.

The V gene is TRBV7-9, the J gene TRBJ1-5; 8 bases are shared with TRBD1. Looked up from germline, CDR1 is SEHNR and CDR2 is FQNEAQ (reference sequence). The length of the CDR3 is 15 residues. V lost 5 bases and J lost 6; bases outside the gene matches: 9. The CDR3 DNA reads TGTGCCAGCAGCGCCCAAGGACAGGGCGGTCAGCCCCAGCATTTT. It codes for CASSAQGQGGQPQHF.

This chain links TRBV5-1 with TRBJ1-5; D is undetermined. The V end lost 0 bases, the J end lost 3 bases, and 7 bases lay between the germline ends. This CDR3 is built from 14 residues. Germline V gives CDR1 SGHRS, CDR2 YFSETQ. DNA of the CDR3: TGCGCCAGCAGCTTGGATCCAGACAATCAGCCCCAGCATTTT. This gives the protein CASSLDPDNQPQHF.

This clone was seen more than once but under ten times. The chain combines TRBV4-1 with TRBJ1-1; D gene ambiguous. V gave up 1 base and J gave up 10 bases, with 13 bases separating them. This CDR3 is 13 amino acids long. Germline V gene data show CDR1 as MGHRA and CDR2 as YSYEKL. CDR3 loop: CASSQATTEVAFF. The CDR3 region has the DNA TGCGCCAGCAGCCAAGCTACGACGGAGGTAGCTTTCTTT.

The chain employs TRBV6-1 and TRBJ1-1; a possible D gene is TRBD1 (6 bases). Trimming removed 2 bases from V and 8 bases from J, with 12 bases in between. The CDR3 is 13 amino acids. Germline lookup yields CDR1 MNHNS and CDR2 SASEGT. The CDR3 DNA follows: TGTGCCAGCAGTGAAATGGGGGCAGGAGAAGCTTTCTTT. Protein product: CASSEMGAGEAFF.

The chain uses TRBV7-9 and TRBJ2-7, with D uncertain. The V gene lost 5 bases and the J gene lost 4 bases, with 9 bases spanning the gap. The germline V gene encodes CDR1 SEHNR and CDR2 FQNEAQ (reference sequence). The CDR3 sequence is 12 residues long. CDR3 loop: CASSPPQYEQYF. CDR3 DNA: TGTGCCAGCAGCCCACCCCAATACGAGCAGTACTTC.

This clone showed up just once. This rearrangement joins TRBV14 to TRBJ2-7; 9 nucleotides agree with TRBD1. The ends lost 4 bases at V and 5 bases at J; junction bases unmatched: 9. The CDR3 consists of 15 residues. Germline assignment: CDR1 SGHDN and CDR2 FVKESK. The CDR3 region is CASSPLRTGADEQYF. The DNA of the CDR3 is TGTGCCAGCAGCCCCCTAAGGACAGGGGCCGACGAGCAGTACTTC.

The CDR3 sequence: CASSGTGVGGYTF. In nucleotides, the CDR3 is TGTGCCAGCAGCGGAACAGGGGTCGGCGGCTACACCTTC. The chain recombines TRBV2 with TRBJ1-2; 7 bases align to TRBD1. J gave up 8 bases and V 6 bases, and 9 bases lay outside the gene matches. This CDR3 is built from 13 residues. From germline, CDR1 is SNHLY and CDR2 FYNNEI.